This record concerns one TCR beta chain sequence. This receptor's antigen is unknown. Base qualities were left out, and no much larger clone turns up one base away. The data belong to a study of cytomegalovirus exposure and HLA in healthy donors (dated by TCRdb to about 2017). At the level of the whole study: In an earlier analysis of 587 of the donors, 276 Gb of sequence data and just under 120 million unique TCR beta sequences from 150 million to 200 million T cells were reported. About 300 gigabases of sequencing data and tens of millions of unique TCR sequences were included in an early release covering over 600 HLA-typed donors. Of the roughly 430 genotyped donors, about 80% fell in the genetic ancestry cluster associated with self-reported Caucasian donors. The aim of the study was to test whether cataloging public T cell receptors could identify signatures of past pathogen exposure. The study profiled the T cell repertoires of 500 to 800 subjects by immunosequencing and related them to cytomegalovirus serostatus. A separate validation cohort of 100 to 150 different subjects was used in addition to the 666-subject first cohort. To predict cytomegalovirus infection status, the study brought together high-throughput TCR immunosequencing, statistical association of individual TCRs with disease status, and machine learning. A later analysis re-examined previously published TCR beta repertoires from more than 550 donors and added high-resolution HLA genotyping to investigate patterns of TCR occurrence. In the later analysis, no new phenotypic data were used to find candidate immune exposures; instead, reliance was placed on TCR beta sequences and their occurrence across donors. In an earlier analysis of 587 of the donors, high-throughput TCR beta sequencing was used to judge whether each TCR beta V gene segment behaved as functional or pseudogenic. Donor age, sex, ethnicity and CMV serostatus were collected together with the repertoire data. A later genetic analysis took genome-wide SNP genotypes for about 55% of the roughly 700 donors and used that subset as a discovery cohort. Every repertoire in the discovery cohort had been generated on one and the same sequencing platform. HLA typing covered class I and class II loci at four-digit resolution. Typing coverage varied by locus: roughly 620-630 donors for A, B, C, DRB1 and DQB1; about 520 for DQA1; about 600 for DPA1; about 450 for DPB1. Five DR-DQ haplotypes were handled as single units for association and clustering, since linkage in the cohort was strong. Among roughly 400 genotyped donors of the cohort, an average of roughly 230,000 unique TCR beta nucleotide sequences was sequenced per donor, of which about 18% were non-productive.

In total, roughly 670 healthy bone marrow donors made up the cohort. At the time of sampling, all cohort members were nominally healthy, though unrecorded immune exposures were likely present. The donor was CMV seropositive and was included in the group of 250 to 300 seropositive cohort members. Each donor provided a peripheral blood sample, and peripheral blood mononuclear cells were used for TCR beta sequencing. The Qiagen DNeasy Blood Extraction Kit was used to extract genomic DNA from the blood cell samples. Libraries came from the immunoSEQ multiplex PCR assay. For the multiplex PCR, a mixture combining 60 forward primers for TCR Vbeta segments and 13 reverse primers for TCR Jbeta segments was used. The CDR3 region of rearranged TCR beta genes was amplified from genomic DNA by a multiplex PCR assay. On the Illumina HiSeq System, the amplified TCR beta libraries were sequenced as 87-base-pair reads. As for the authors' bioinformatics: A later analysis counted 65 million to 90 million unique TCR beta chains across the 666 repertoires, and some 12 million of these chains were shared by at least two donors. A nearest-neighbor algorithm error-corrected the raw reads and collapsed the reads into unique sequences, merging closely related sequences to remove PCR and sequencing errors. Alignment of CDR3 sequences to IMGT reference sequences was used to assign V, D and J gene segments. For a sequence to be retained, a match of at least six nucleotides was required to both a V gene segment and a J gene segment. Rearrangements were called productive when the CDR3 lacked stop codons and stayed in frame with V and J; all others were non-productive. Following IMGT convention, CDR3 was defined as the stretch from the second conserved V-encoded cysteine to the conserved J-encoded phenylalanine. In an earlier analysis of some 550 of the donors, sequences lacking an unambiguous match to a single V gene segment were excluded. An earlier analysis of approximately 590 of the donors classified V segments as functional when productive rearrangements were above 56.7% and as segregating when the standard deviation between donors was above 5%. A statistical classification framework was developed to diagnose cytomegalovirus status using the catalog of TCR beta chain sequences. V and J gene assignment, in a later analysis, came from comparing TCR nucleotide sequences with IMGT/GENE-DB human TR gene sequences. A later analysis assigned CDR3 sequences and most-parsimonious VDJ recombination scenarios with the TCRdist pipeline. A later analysis defined each TCR beta chain by its CDR3 amino acid sequence plus V-gene family, and excluded reads lacking a unique V-gene family. As a way to deal with suspected cross-contamination and a sequencing artifact, a later analysis dropped roughly 620 nucleotide sequences that were highly shared and had low generation probability. In a later analysis, a clonal expansion index was calculated for each public chain from normalized within-repertoire ranks of inferred template counts. In a later analysis, generation probabilities were computed with a VDJ recombination model fitted to out-of-frame rearrangements, and the resulting probabilities were checked against IGoR. A later analysis scored TCR-TCR, TCR-HLA and TCR-CMV co-occurrence with hypergeometric tests, applying a repertoire-size bias correction to TCR pairs. A later analysis estimated false discovery rates by permuting HLA or CMV assignments 20 times. A later analysis grouped co-occurring TCRs with DBSCAN, adding TCRdist sequence similarity when clustering within HLA-allele-positive subsets. Repertoires with fewer than 30,000 or more than 120,000 public chains were left out of co-occurrence clustering, as were five repertoires with anomalous nucleotide sharing. Drawn from immuneACCESS, this table holds only the in-frame rearrangements with V and J called that TCRdb kept. Clones are partly lost; checked studies trace under half to an unresolved V gene and leave the rest unexplained. V, J and clone size are those of that table, while D and trimming were read from the DNA. A total of about 150,000 clones appear in this sample, 72% of them only once. 4.2% of the sample goes to the ten largest clones.

The germline V gene specifies SGHTA as CDR1 and FQGNSA as CDR2. From cysteine to phenylalanine, the CDR3 is 18 amino acids long. The entry retains the CDR3 DNA only, 54 bases that are in frame from base 1. V loses 4 bases of germline sequence and J loses 3 bases, and the interval between the two ends is 24 bases. Paper-wide results and their limitations: Most TCR sequences were seen in very few donors, while some public TCRs were found in many individuals. A cluster of highly shared sequence variants was judged likely to be a technical artifact of the sequencing pipeline. Sequencing depth was assumed to be roughly uniform across donors in the presence/absence analyses, though that assumption may not hold. In this cohort, only TCR beta chains were sequenced, and detectable features were limited by the absence of alpha or paired-chain data. Compared with equally common non-associated chains, HLA-associated TCR beta chains in a later analysis were more clonally expanded and had lower generation probabilities. A later analysis reported that several top co-occurrence clusters appeared linked to parvovirus B19, influenza, CMV and Epstein-Barr virus. Roughly 15 rarely observed V segments, including chromosome 9 orphons, were excluded from the earlier analysis of some 590 of the donors because counts were too low. Linkage disequilibrium might explain the correlated functional status among segregating V segments, but an unknown experimental factor could not be excluded. A few of the identified cytomegalovirus-associated TCR beta chains were confirmed in vitro to be specific for cytomegalovirus antigens. In a later genetic analysis, fewer N-insertions in productive TCRs were reported among donors in an Asian-associated ancestry cluster than the roughly 640-donor mean. The authors suggested that the approach could potentially be extended to other disease states and immunological phenotypes. A further reported finding was that TCR beta sequences accurately predicted the HLA-A and HLA-B alleles for most subjects in the first cohort. When HLA alleles, especially DR and DQ, strongly co-occurred, attributing TCR associations to individual alleles was difficult. In both the original and validation cohorts, the classifier was reported to diagnose cytomegalovirus status with high specificity and sensitivity. A total of 164 TCR beta chains were listed by the study as associated with cytomegalovirus. The 87-base-pair reads could not distinguish some IMGT-functional V segments, including TRBV6-2 and TRBV6-3, so those segments were excluded. A later analysis found that TCR association rates varied across HLA loci, with DRB1 alleles showing the most associated TCRs and HLA-C alleles the fewest. Specific HLA alleles were associated with over 15,000 TCR beta sequences at a false discovery rate of 0.05 in a later analysis. In a later genetic analysis, a missense DCLRE1C variant was associated with V-gene and J-gene trimming of TCR beta chains, and the association was replicated in an independent cohort. A later analysis found that most CMV-associated TCR beta chains appeared HLA-restricted, with HLA associations seemingly driven largely by CMV exposure. In an earlier analysis of about 600 of the donors, most TCR beta V segments appeared in productive rearrangements about 87% or about 30% of the time, broadly matching IMGT annotations. CMV serostatus was the only immune exposure information available for the cohort. Because some donors lacked HLA typing at each locus, the association tests relied only on the typed subset.

Sequencing was performed on PBMCs. This clonotype was sampled from a man over 45 in good health and CMV-seropositive. This chain is built from TRBV7-2 and TRBJ1-2; D gene: possibly TRBD1, on 6 matching bases. CDR3 sequence: CASSSLLRMGQKYYGYTF. The nucleotide sequence reads TGTGCCAGCAGCTCCCTCCTCCGTATGGGACAAAAGTACTATGGCTACACCTTC.